Listed below are T cell receptor beta chains from one sample, sequenced in a study of blood T cell repertoires in COVID-19. The table came from immunoSEQ multiplex PCR; TCRdb's copy has only in-frame clones and leaves some out. The data hold about 160,000 clones, with 82% observed a single time. Sequenced material: peripheral blood. These receptors all come from a woman in her thirties or forties with COVID-19, enrolled during active disease. Each CDR3 is given with its conserved first and last residue. D genes are given only for firm matches. Expanded clones are given a class, and other clones once, few, many or no size at all.

d_call,j_call,clone_size,v_call,cdr3_nt,cdr3_aa
NA,TRBJ1-5,NA,TRBV4-1,TGCGCCAGCAGCCAAGATGGACGGGGAGGGTATCAGCCCCAGCATTTT,CASSQDGRGGYQPQHF
TRBD2,TRBJ2-3,NA,TRBV5-4,TGTGCCAGCAGCTTAGAGAGAGGCGGGAGAAGCACAGATACGCAGTATTTT,CASSLERGGRSTDTQYF
TRBD1,TRBJ2-5,few,TRBV19,TGTGCCAGCCGCCTAACCGGGACAGGGGTGGAGACCCAGTACTTC,CASRLTGTGVETQYF
TRBD2,TRBJ2-7,NA,TRBV7-2,TGTGCCAGCAGCTTAGATAGCGGGGGAGTCCCCTACGAGCAGTACTTC,CASSLDSGGVPYEQYF
NA,TRBJ2-5,NA,TRBV5-4,TGTGCCAGCAGCAGCACCCAAGAGACCCAGTACTTC,CASSSTQETQYF
NA,TRBJ2-2,NA,TRBV27,TGTGCCAGCAGTCCCTTCAGGGTGAACACCGGGGAGCTGTTTTTT,CASSPFRVNTGELFF
TRBD1,TRBJ1-2,NA,TRBV5-4,TGTGCCAGCACCGCGGACAGGGGTGACGGCTACACCTTC,CASTADRGDGYTF
NA,TRBJ1-1,NA,TRBV7-9,TGTGCCAGCAGCTTAGTCCTCCGGGGGGGCATCATGAACACTGAAGCTTTCTTT,CASSLVLRGGIMNTEAFF
TRBD2,TRBJ2-7,NA,TRBV6-5,TGTGCCAGCAGTTATTCCGGGACTAGCGGCTACGAGCAGTACTTC,CASSYSGTSGYEQYF
NA,TRBJ1-5,NA,TRBV6-6,TGTGCCAGCAGTATCGGAGATCAGCCCCAGCATTTT,CASSIGDQPQHF
NA,TRBJ1-2,NA,TRBV6-5,TGTGCCAGCAGTTACGGCTTGGGACACGATGGAGGCTACACCTTC,CASSYGLGHDGGYTF
NA,TRBJ2-5,NA,TRBV19,TGTGCCAGTGGATGGCAGGGGGGAGAGACCCAGTACTTC,CASGWQGGETQYF
TRBD2,TRBJ2-1,NA,TRBV4-1,TGCGCCAGCAGCCAAGAGGCCCTGGCGGGAGGGCCGGGCAATGAGCAGTTCTTC,CASSQEALAGGPGNEQFF
NA,TRBJ1-4,NA,TRBV28,TGTGCCAGCAGTTTCACAGACCACAATGAAAAACTGTTTTTT,CASSFTDHNEKLFF
TRBD1,TRBJ1-1,NA,TRBV6-4,TGTGCCAGCAGTGCCGGGACAGCGAACACTGAAGCTTTCTTT,CASSAGTANTEAFF
NA,TRBJ2-2,few,TRBV7-9,TGTGCCAGCAGCCCAAGGGGACATCGGGGCACCGGGGAGCTGTTTTTT,CASSPRGHRGTGELFF
NA,TRBJ2-1,NA,TRBV28,TGTGCCAGCAGCGTTCTAGCCGCCGGCTCCTACAATGAGCAGTTCTTC,CASSVLAAGSYNEQFF
NA,TRBJ2-5,NA,TRBV20-1,TGCAGTGCTAGCGGGAGCGAGACCCAGTACTTC,CSASGSETQYF
NA,TRBJ1-2,NA,TRBV7-2,TGTGCCAGCAGCAGACAAGGGAGTCTGGACTACACCTTC,CASSRQGSLDYTF
TRBD1,TRBJ1-2,few,TRBV29-1,TGCAGCGTTGAAGACCCCCGCCACAGGGGCGGCGAGGGTGGCTACACCTTC,CSVEDPRHRGGEGGYTF
NA,TRBJ2-2,NA,TRBV7-8,TGTGCCAGCAGCTTAGTTCTAGTCAACACCGGGGAGCTGTTTTTT,CASSLVLVNTGELFF
TRBD1,TRBJ1-6,once,TRBV5-1,TGCGCCAGCAGCCCGACAGGGGTTAATTCACCCCTCCACTTT,CASSPTGVNSPLHF
NA,TRBJ1-1,NA,TRBV19,TGTGCCAGTAGTGGCCGGGAGGGAGAAGCTTTCTTT,CASSGREGEAFF
TRBD2,TRBJ2-7,NA,TRBV5-4,TGTGCCAGCAGCTTTGCGGGAGAAAGATTTGGCGAGCAGTACTTC,CASSFAGERFGEQYF
NA,TRBJ2-1,NA,TRBV2,TGTGCCAGCAATCTGCTGGACAGTCTTAACAATGAGCAGTTCTTC,CASNLLDSLNNEQFF
TRBD1,TRBJ1-1,few,TRBV5-1,TGCGCCAGCAGCCGGGGACAGGGAACCATGAACACTGAAGCTTTCTTT,CASSRGQGTMNTEAFF
NA,TRBJ2-2,NA,TRBV6-5,TGTGCCAGCAGTTACTCAACGGTCAGGGGTACCGGGGAGCTGTTTTTT,CASSYSTVRGTGELFF
NA,TRBJ2-7,NA,TRBV5-1,TGCGCCAGCAGCTTGACTGTCTACGAGCAGTACTTC,CASSLTVYEQYF
NA,TRBJ2-7,NA,TRBV28,TGTGCCAGCAGAAGGGACCGGCGGGGTTACGAGCAGTACTTC,CASRRDRRGYEQYF
NA,TRBJ1-1,NA,TRBV12-5,TGTGCTAGTGGTTTGGGGGGGCATGGTGAAGCTTTCTTT,CASGLGGHGEAFF
TRBD2,TRBJ2-1,NA,TRBV9,TGTGCCAGCAGCGGAGTAGCGGGAGGCCGATACAATGAGCAGTTCTTC,CASSGVAGGRYNEQFF
NA,TRBJ2-5,NA,TRBV27,TGTGCCAGCAGTGACACCTACGAGACCCAGTACTTC,CASSDTYETQYF
NA,TRBJ2-1,NA,TRBV19,TGTGCCAGTAGTATACTCAGGGGTAAGTCCTACAATGAGCAGTTCTTC,CASSILRGKSYNEQFF
TRBD2,TRBJ2-3,NA,TRBV27,TGTGCCAGCAGTTACGGACTAGCTATGACAGATACGCAGTATTTT,CASSYGLAMTDTQYF
TRBD1,TRBJ1-2,NA,TRBV3-1/TRBV3-2,TGTGCCAGCAGCCCCGGGACAGGCGGAGGCTACACCTTC,CASSPGTGGGYTF
NA,TRBJ2-2,NA,TRBV9,TGTGCCAGCAGCATACATGAGAACACCGGGGAGCTGTTTTTT,CASSIHENTGELFF
TRBD2,TRBJ2-3,NA,TRBV19,TGTGCCAGTAGTGTCCCGGGACTAGGCTTGACAGATACGCAGTATTTT,CASSVPGLGLTDTQYF
NA,TRBJ2-7,NA,TRBV28,TGTGCCAGCAGTCCTAGCGTCTACGAGCAGTACTTC,CASSPSVYEQYF
TRBD1,TRBJ2-5,NA,TRBV6-4,TGTGCCAGCAGGGGGACAGTCCAAGAGACCCAGTACTTC,CASRGTVQETQYF
NA,TRBJ2-5,once,TRBV14,TGTGCCAGCAGCACCCGGACAGTAGCCTATGAAGAGACCCAGTACTTC,CASSTRTVAYEETQYF
TRBD1,TRBJ1-4,NA,TRBV4-1,TGCGCCAGCAGCCAACGGAGGGACAGGGTTAGTAATGAAAAACTGTTTTTT,CASSQRRDRVSNEKLFF
TRBD1,TRBJ2-1,once,TRBV7-2,TGTGCCAGCAGCCCAGGGGGAAACTACAATGAGCAGTTCTTC,CASSPGGNYNEQFF
NA,TRBJ1-3,NA,TRBV7-9,TGTGCCAGCAGCTTATTGGCGACAGCAGGAAACACCATATATTTT,CASSLLATAGNTIYF
NA,TRBJ2-5,few,TRBV5-1,TGCGCCAGCAGCTTGACGGGGATGAAGACCCAGTACTTC,CASSLTGMKTQYF
NA,TRBJ1-3,NA,TRBV7-9,TGTGCCAGCAGCCCAGGGTTCTCTGGAAACACCATATATTTT,CASSPGFSGNTIYF
NA,TRBJ2-5,NA,TRBV11-2,TGTGCCAGCAGCTTAGCTGCCGGCAGGGTATCAAGTGAGACCCAGTACTTC,CASSLAAGRVSSETQYF